A selection of T cell receptor beta chains follows, all from one sample in a study of blood T cell repertoires in COVID-19. Method: immunoSEQ multiplex PCR; TCRdb's copy keeps in-frame clones and lacks some. The data hold more than 65,000 clones, with approximately 90% observed a single time. The sample comprised peripheral blood. Every receptor here comes from a human donor in a cohort sampled during active COVID-19. CDR3s include the opening cysteine and the closing phenylalanine or tryptophan. The order of the fields is V gene, D gene, clone size, J gene, CDR3 protein, CDR3 DNA. D genes are given only for firm matches. Size is omitted from some rows. Given values are once, few, many or a class for expanded clones.

TRBV2	-	-	TRBJ2-7	CASSERDNLQYF	TGTGCCAGCAGTGAAAGGGACAATCTGCAGTACTTC
TRBV3-1/TRBV3-2	TRBD2	-	TRBJ2-7	CASSRLAGGLDHEQYF	TGTGCCAGCAGTCGACTAGCGGGGGGGCTTGATCACGAGCAGTACTTC
TRBV11-1	TRBD1	-	TRBJ2-7	CASSPRGTGLYYEQYF	TGTGCCAGCAGCCCAAGGGGGACAGGGTTATATTACGAGCAGTACTTC
TRBV7-6	-	-	TRBJ2-7	CASSHRDTSYEQYF	TGTGCCAGCAGCCACCGGGACACCTCCTACGAGCAGTACTTC
TRBV10-1	-	-	TRBJ1-4	CASSERDRDLAWELFF	TGCGCCAGCAGTGAAAGGGATAGGGACCTAGCGTGGGAACTGTTTTTT
TRBV29-1	-	-	TRBJ2-7	CSVLWGVEQYF	TGCAGCGTTTTGTGGGGGGTCGAGCAGTACTTC
TRBV6-5	TRBD1	-	TRBJ1-2	CASSLRQGASGYTF	TGTGCCAGCAGCCTCAGACAGGGGGCCAGCGGCTACACCTTC
TRBV27	-	-	TRBJ1-2	CASSLRGDFYGYTF	TGTGCCAGCAGTCTAAGAGGCGACTTCTATGGCTACACCTTC
TRBV27	-	-	TRBJ2-7	CASSLSALLTYEQYF	TGTGCCAGCAGTTTATCAGCCTTACTTACCTACGAGCAGTACTTC
TRBV5-4	-	-	TRBJ2-7	CASSPAPGSPGYEQYF	TGTGCCAGCAGCCCCGCCCCGGGCTCCCCAGGGTACGAGCAGTACTTC
TRBV6-5	-	-	TRBJ1-2	CASSPRPGFYGYTF	TGTGCCAGCAGTCCCCGTCCGGGATTTTATGGCTACACCTTC
TRBV27	-	-	TRBJ2-5	CASSFAGEETQYF	TGTGCCAGCAGTTTTGCAGGGGAGGAGACCCAGTACTTC
TRBV2	-	-	TRBJ2-6	CASSEVEGEVSGANVLTF	TGTGCCAGCAGTGAAGTGGAAGGGGAGGTCTCTGGGGCCAACGTCCTGACTTTC
TRBV11-2	TRBD1	once	TRBJ2-3	CASSPGQGYTQYF	TGTGCCAGCAGCCCGGGACAGGGATATACGCAGTATTTT
TRBV30	-	few	TRBJ1-6	CAWILSGSNSPLHF	TGTGCCTGGATTTTATCAGGGTCGAATTCACCCCTCCACTTT
TRBV29-1	-	once	TRBJ1-2	CSQGGYTF	TGCAGCCAGGGGGGCTACACCTTC
TRBV7-8	TRBD1	once	TRBJ2-7	CASSFGQGGNEQYF	TGTGCCAGCAGCTTCGGACAGGGGGGGAACGAGCAGTACTTC
TRBV27	-	-	TRBJ2-5	CASSLKLGIPQETQYF	TGTGCCAGCTCCCTAAAACTCGGGATACCACAAGAGACCCAGTACTTC
TRBV7-8	-	-	TRBJ1-2	CASSLDPDRFNGYTF	TGTGCCAGCAGCTTAGACCCTGACAGGTTTAATGGCTACACCTTC
TRBV11-2	-	once	TRBJ1-1	CASSLGRGGGTEAFF	TGTGCCAGCAGCTTAGGTAGGGGAGGGGGCACTGAAGCTTTCTTT
TRBV27	TRBD1	-	TRBJ1-5	CASSHRGEGQPQHF	TGTGCCAGCAGCCACAGGGGAGAGGGTCAGCCCCAGCATTTT
TRBV6-2/TRBV6-3	-	once	TRBJ1-1	CASSYEALAFF	TGTGCCAGCAGTTACGAGGCACTAGCTTTCTTT
TRBV12-3/TRBV12-4	-	-	TRBJ1-2	CASSPPGGGYTF	TGTGCCAGCAGTCCCCCCGGAGGCGGCTACACCTTC
TRBV6-1	-	-	TRBJ2-7	CASSEQAGWYEQYF	TGTGCCAGCAGTGAACAGGCGGGCTGGTACGAGCAGTACTTC
TRBV7-8	TRBD1	-	TRBJ1-2	CASSRQEGAIRHGYTF	TGTGCCAGCAGCCGGCAGGAGGGGGCTATTCGGCATGGCTACACCTTC
TRBV2	TRBD1	-	TRBJ2-1	CASLRDRDRDEQFF	TGTGCCAGCCTAAGGGACAGGGATAGGGATGAGCAGTTCTTC
TRBV5-8	-	-	TRBJ2-6	CASSLGSGANVLTF	TGTGCCAGCAGCTTGGGTAGTGGGGCCAACGTCCTGACTTTC
TRBV30	TRBD1	-	TRBJ1-1	CAWTGQGRDTEAFF	TGTGCCTGGACGGGACAGGGGAGGGATACTGAAGCTTTCTTT
TRBV2	TRBD1	-	TRBJ1-3	CASSTIRGTSGNTIYF	TGTGCCAGCAGTACGATCAGGGGGACCTCTGGAAACACCATATATTTT
TRBV30	-	-	TRBJ1-6	CAWSADLRLHF	TGTGCCTGGAGTGCCGATCTGAGGCTCCACTTT
TRBV5-1	-	-	TRBJ2-1	CASSLDGGGTYNEQFF	TGCGCCAGCAGCTTGGACGGGGGTGGCACCTACAATGAGCAGTTCTTC
TRBV2	-	-	TRBJ2-2	CASSQYPGELFF	TGTGCCAGCAGCCAGTACCCCGGGGAGCTGTTTTTT
TRBV11-1	-	-	TRBJ1-1	CASSLVQSMNTEAFF	TGTGCCAGCAGCTTAGTACAGAGCATGAACACTGAAGCTTTCTTT
TRBV30	-	-	TRBJ1-2	CAWTPGSGGYTF	TGTGCCTGGACCCCCGGATCGGGAGGCTACACCTTC
TRBV18	-	once	TRBJ2-7	CASSPPGSGQTYEQYF	TGTGCCAGCTCACCACCTGGGAGCGGGCAAACCTACGAGCAGTACTTC
TRBV5-1	-	-	TRBJ1-1	CASSLAGRGTEAFF	TGCGCCAGCAGCTTAGCGGGTAGGGGCACTGAAGCTTTCTTT
TRBV6-2/TRBV6-3	-	-	TRBJ1-5	CASSYTSGYNQPQHF	TGTGCCAGCAGTTACACGTCAGGTTACAATCAGCCCCAGCATTTT
TRBV19	TRBD1	-	TRBJ2-7	CASSIRGTGTEQYF	TGTGCCAGTAGTATACGCGGGACAGGGACCGAGCAGTACTTC
TRBV9	-	-	TRBJ2-7	CASSPRDSGASYEQYF	TGTGCCAGCAGCCCACGCGACTCCGGAGCCTCCTACGAGCAGTACTTC
TRBV5-6	-	-	TRBJ1-4	CASSLAGTNEKLFF	TGTGCCAGCAGCTTGGCGGGAACTAATGAAAAACTGTTTTTT
TRBV11-2	TRBD1	-	TRBJ2-7	CASSPGRTGWGEQYF	TGTGCCAGCAGCCCTGGACGGACAGGGTGGGGCGAGCAGTACTTC
TRBV19	TRBD1	once	TRBJ1-2	CASSMEGAYGYTF	TGTGCCAGTAGTATGGAGGGGGCCTATGGCTACACCTTC
TRBV4-2	-	once	TRBJ1-2	CASSQDQGMGGYTF	TGTGCCAGCAGCCAAGATCAGGGTATGGGTGGCTACACCTTC
TRBV30	-	-	TRBJ1-1	CAMDRGGNTEAFF	TGTGCGATGGATCGCGGTGGGAACACTGAAGCTTTCTTT
TRBV13	-	-	TRBJ2-7	CASSFSGPRGEQYF	TGTGCCAGCAGCTTTTCAGGGCCAAGGGGTGAGCAGTACTTC
TRBV4-1	-	-	TRBJ1-2	CASSQDTGYGYTF	TGCGCCAGCAGCCAAGATACAGGATATGGCTACACCTTC
TRBV2	-	-	TRBJ2-1	CASSDRTDLYNEQFF	TGTGCCAGCAGCGACAGGACAGACTTATACAATGAGCAGTTCTTC
TRBV2	-	once	TRBJ1-1	CARDLGGTWAFF	TGTGCCAGGGACTTAGGGGGAACCTGGGCTTTCTTT
TRBV19	TRBD1	-	TRBJ2-7	CASSITGGEYEQYF	TGTGCCAGTAGTATAACAGGGGGCGAGTACGAGCAGTACTTC
TRBV30	TRBD2	-	TRBJ2-7	CAWSSRLAGAYEQYF	TGTGCCTGGAGTTCCCGGCTAGCGGGGGCCTACGAGCAGTACTTC
TRBV6-5	-	-	TRBJ1-6	CASSYFRGGNSPLHF	TGTGCCAGCAGTTATTTCCGGGGAGGTAATTCACCCCTCCACTTT
TRBV19	-	-	TRBJ1-5	CASSIGQGGNQPQHF	TGTGCCAGTAGTATCGGGCAGGGTGGCAATCAGCCCCAGCATTTT
TRBV5-1	TRBD2	-	TRBJ2-5	CASSLGDVAGETQYF	TGCGCCAGCAGCTTGGGAGATGTAGCGGGGGAGACCCAGTACTTC
TRBV5-8	TRBD1	-	TRBJ2-7	CASSSGQGGFWEQYF	TGTGCCAGCAGCTCGGGACAGGGTGGGTTCTGGGAGCAGTACTTC
TRBV30	TRBD1	-	TRBJ1-6	CAWKDRTGYNSPLHF	TGTGCCTGGAAGGACCGGACAGGGTATAATTCACCCCTCCACTTT